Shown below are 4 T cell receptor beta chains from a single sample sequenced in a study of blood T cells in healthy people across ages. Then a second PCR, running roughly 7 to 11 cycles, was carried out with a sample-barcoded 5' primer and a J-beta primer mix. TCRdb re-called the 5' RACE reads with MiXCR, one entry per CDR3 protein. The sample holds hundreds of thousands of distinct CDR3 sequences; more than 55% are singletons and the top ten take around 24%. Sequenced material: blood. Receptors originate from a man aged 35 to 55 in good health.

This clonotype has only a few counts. Here the CDR3 DNA reads TGCAGCGTCGACGGGACAAGGACAGAGGCCTACAATGAGCAGTTCTTC. Residues: CSVDGTRTEAYNEQFF. This rearrangement joins TRBV29-1 to TRBJ2-1; D might be TRBD1 (6 bases). The germline CDR1 and CDR2 sequences are SQVTM and ANQGSEA. The CDR3 sequence is 16 residues long. Trimming removed 6 bases at V and 2 bases at J, with 20 bases between.

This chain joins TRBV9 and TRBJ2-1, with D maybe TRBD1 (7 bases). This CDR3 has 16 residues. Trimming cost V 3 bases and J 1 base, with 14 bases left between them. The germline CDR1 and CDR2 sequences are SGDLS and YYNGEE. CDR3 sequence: CASSATGEASYNEQFF. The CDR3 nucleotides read TGTGCCAGCAGCGCAACAGGGGAGGCGTCCTACAATGAGCAGTTCTTC.

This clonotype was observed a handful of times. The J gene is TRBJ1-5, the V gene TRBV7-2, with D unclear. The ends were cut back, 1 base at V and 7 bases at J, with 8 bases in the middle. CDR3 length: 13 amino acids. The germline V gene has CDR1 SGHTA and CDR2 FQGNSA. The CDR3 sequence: CASSLGLGQPQHF. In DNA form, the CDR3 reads TGTGCCAGCAGCTTAGGGTTGGGACAGCCCCAGCATTTT.

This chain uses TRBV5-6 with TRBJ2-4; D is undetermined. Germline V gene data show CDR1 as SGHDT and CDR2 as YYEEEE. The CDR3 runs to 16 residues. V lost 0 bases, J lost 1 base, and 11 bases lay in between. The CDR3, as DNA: TGTGCCAGCAGCTTGGGCGCGGCCGGGGCCAAAAACATTCAGTACTTC. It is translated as CASSLGAAGAKNIQYF.